The sequence of this T cell receptor beta chain was determined in a study of cytomegalovirus exposure and HLA in healthy donors. V was pared by 4 bases and J by 2 bases, with 4 bases of the junction left unmatched. Germline loops: CDR1 SGHNT, CDR2 YENEEA. There are 16 residues in the CDR3. These donors, healthy bone marrow donors, were studied. PCR was performed using 60 Vbeta and 13 Jbeta primers. Data came from immunoSEQ multiplex PCR; TCRdb stores just in-frame clones and leaves some out. The sample carries under 120,000 clones, 79% recorded once. The chain combines TRBV11-3 with TRBJ2-3; 12 positions match TRBD2. The TCR sequence derives from a woman in her 40s in good health and CMV-seronegative. Sequenced input: PBMCs. CDR3 sequence reads: CASSSGLAGTTDTQYF. The CDR3 region has the DNA TGTGCCAGCAGCTCCGGACTAGCGGGGACCACAGATACGCAGTATTTT.